Below are 20 T cell receptor beta chains sequenced from a single sample in a study of T cell repertoires in cytomegalovirus infection. TCRdb re-called the reads with MiXCR, one entry per CDR3 protein. The table has about 570,000 distinct CDR3 sequences, 35% to 50% seen once. No antigen has been identified for these receptors. This material consisted of cultured PBMCs, taken from culture after CMV antigen stimulation. Receptors originate from a human donor in good health (CMV status not recorded). Some clones in this sample may be carry-over from other donors' samples.

J is TRBJ2-2 and V is TRBV19; D call uncertain. This CDR3 has 13 amino acids. Trimming took off 3 bases at V and 8 bases at J, with 10 bases between the two ends. In germline, CDR1 is LNHDA, CDR2 SQIVND (reference sequence). CDR3 nucleotides: TGTGCCAGTAGTATTAACTACCAGGGGGAGCTGTTTTTT. Translation gives CASSINYQGELFF. Supplemented by reference TRBV19 and TRBJ2-2, the full variable domain reads DGGITQSPKYLFRKEGQNVTLSCEQNLNHDAMYWYRQDPGQGLRLIYYSQIVNDFQKGDIAEGYSVSREKKESFPLTVTSAQKNPTAFYLCASSINYQGELFFGEGSRLTVL.

This clonotype was seen a single time. J is TRBJ2-7 and V is TRBV7-8, with 8 nucleotides matching TRBD2. The CDR3 has 15 residues. From germline, CDR1 is SGHVS and CDR2 FQNEAQ. With V trimmed by 5 bases and J by 2 bases, 8 bases remained unmatched. The CDR3 region has the DNA TGTGCCAGCAGCACCTTTAGCGGGGTTACCTACGAGCAGTACTTC. Translating it yields CASSTFSGVTYEQYF.

The chain is built from TRBV6-8 and TRBJ1-1; 7 bases align to TRBD1. The germline gives CDR1 MNHGY, CDR2 SAAAGT. Trimming took 6 bases from V and 5 from J; bases not matched to a gene: 9. The CDR3 spans 14 residues. CDR3 coding DNA: TGTGCCAGCAGCCGGGGACAGCCCCTAACTGAAGCTTTCTTT. This translates into CASSRGQPLTEAFF.

The chain links TRBV12-3 or TRBV12-4 to TRBJ2-7, with TRBD1 matching 9 bases. CDR3 length equals 15 residues. V lost 4 bases and J lost 2; bases outside the gene matches: 6. In nucleotides, the CDR3 is TGTGCCAGCAGTTGGGACAGGGTCGGAACCTACGAGCAGTACTTC. Translation gives CASSWDRVGTYEQYF.

J is TRBJ2-5 and V is TRBV12-3 or TRBV12-4; D gene ambiguous. The CDR3 is 15 amino acids. V was trimmed by 3 bases and J by 5 bases, leaving 16 bases between them. CDR3 protein: CASSLGTGVTETQYF. CDR3 DNA sequence: TGTGCCAGCAGTTTGGGTACTGGAGTTACTGAGACCCAGTACTTC.

This chain uses TRBV2 with TRBJ1-6, with D tentatively TRBD1 (5 bases). The CDR3 loop spans 13 amino acids. From germline, CDR1 is SNHLY and CDR2 FYNNEI. V was pared by 4 bases and J by 10 bases, with 11 bases between. CDR3 region: CASSAGQLSPLHF. CDR3 DNA sequence: TGTGCCAGCAGTGCGGGGCAGCTCTCACCCCTCCACTTT.

This clonotype has just a few counts. The chain recombines TRBV11-2 with TRBJ2-3; no definite D call. Germline V lookup: CDR1 SGHAT, CDR2 FQNNGV. This CDR3 is 11 amino acids long. V lost 6 bases, J lost 6 bases, and 7 bases lay in between. CDR3 in amino acids: CASRSVDTQYF. The DNA for the CDR3 is TGTGCCAGCAGGTCGGTGGATACGCAGTATTTT.

This clonotype was seen more than once but under ten times. The V gene is TRBV7-2, the J gene TRBJ2-5, with D possibly matching TRBD2 (6 bases). The CDR3 length is 12 residues. V lost 6 bases and J 7 bases, leaving 12 bases between the germline ends. Germline CDR1 and CDR2: SGHTA and FQGNSA. The CDR3 loop reads CASSNSRGTQYF. The DNA of the CDR3 is TGTGCCAGCAGTAACTCGCGGGGGACCCAGTACTTC.

The chain carries TRBV7-2 and TRBJ2-7; D may be TRBD1 (5 bases). Germline V gene lookup returns CDR1 SGHTA and CDR2 FQGNSA. Trimming took 4 bases from V and 0 from J, leaving 7 bases between them. The length of the CDR3 is 13 residues. This chain's CDR3 is CASSWGGSYEQYF. The DNA of the CDR3 is TGTGCCAGCAGCTGGGGCGGCTCCTACGAGCAGTACTTC.

This clonotype has a handful of counts. V usage is TRBV7-2 and J usage is TRBJ2-1; a possible D gene is TRBD1 (5 bases). The CDR3 is made up of 13 amino acids. The ends were cut back, 5 bases at V and 9 bases at J, with 14 bases in the middle. Germline CDR1 is SGHTA and CDR2 is FQGNSA. CDR3 nucleotide sequence: TGTGCCAGCAGCCGAATGGGTGACAGTGAGCAGTTCTTC. It is translated as CASSRMGDSEQFF.

This clonotype was recorded at least ten times. DNA for the CDR3: TGTGCCAGCAGCCAGGCAGGGGTCGGATGGACTGAAGCTTTCTTT. It codes for CASSQAGVGWTEAFF. The chain links TRBV7-2 to TRBJ1-1; D possibly corresponds to TRBD1 (6 bases). Germline V CDR1 and CDR2: SGHTA, FQGNSA. V was shortened by 5 bases and J by 5 bases, with 18 bases between the two germline ends. CDR3 length: 15 residues.

The chain links TRBV6-1 to TRBJ1-5; TRBD1 is a possible D gene (5 bases). V shed 0 bases and J shed 4 bases, with 13 bases lying between them. Germline V gene sequence: CDR1 MNHNS, CDR2 SASEGT. The CDR3 consists of 16 residues. DNA of the CDR3: TGTGCCAGCAGTGAAGCGCAAAACGGGGGAAATCAGCCCCAGCATTTT. It specifies CASSEAQNGGNQPQHF.

V usage is TRBV20-1 and J usage is TRBJ2-1; 9 nucleotides agree with TRBD2. The V gene's germline CDR1 is DFQATT and CDR2 SNEGSKA (reference sequence). The CDR3 consists of 16 residues. Trimming took 2 bases from V and 5 from J; bases not matched to a gene: 10. This CDR3 is CSARSGGTSPHNEQFF. The CDR3 DNA sequence: TGCAGTGCTAGATCCGGCGGGACTAGCCCCCACAATGAGCAGTTCTTC.

V gene TRBV20-1 combines with J gene TRBJ2-7; 9 nucleotides match TRBD1. Germline loops: CDR1 DFQATT, CDR2 SNEGSKA (reference sequence). With V trimmed by 6 bases and J by 2 bases, 8 bases remained unmatched. The length of the CDR3 is 14 residues. This CDR3 is CSALSTGGAYEQYF. In DNA form, the CDR3 reads TGCAGTGCCCTCTCGACAGGGGGAGCCTACGAGCAGTACTTC.

The sample holds a few counts of this clonotype. V is TRBV12-3 or TRBV12-4 and J is TRBJ2-1; 15 bases are shared with TRBD2. The ends lost 5 bases at V and 10 bases at J; junction bases unmatched: 9. The CDR3 extends over 16 amino acids. CDR3 bases: TGTGCCAGCAGTATTCGGACTAGCGGGAGGGGCGCCGAGCAGTTCTTC. It encodes CASSIRTSGRGAEQFF.

This rearrangement joins TRBV3-1 to TRBJ1-1, with 7 bases lining up with TRBD1. Germline V gene lookup returns CDR1 LGHDT and CDR2 YNNKEL (reference sequence). V lost 5 bases, J lost 7 bases, and 4 bases stayed unmatched. The CDR3 totals 12 residues. The CDR3 region has the DNA TGTGCCAGCAGCGCAGGGGGGGGTGAAGCTTTCTTT. It translates to CASSAGGGEAFF.

This clonotype has only a few counts. The genes are TRBV7-2 and TRBJ1-2; D might be TRBD1 (6 bases). Trimming removed 5 bases at V and 4 bases at J, with 17 bases between. Germline loops: CDR1 SGHTA, CDR2 FQGNSA. The CDR3 totals 15 residues. CDR3 in DNA: TGTGCCAGCAGCCCCCAGGGGCTGGGACCCTATGGCTACACCTTC. Its protein product is CASSPQGLGPYGYTF. The complete variable domain, with remaining parts taken from reference TRBV7-2 and TRBJ1-2, reads GAGVSQSPSNKVTEKGKDVELRCDPISGHTALYWYRQSLGQGLEFLIYFQGNSAPDKSGLPSDRFSAERTGGSVSTLTIQRTQQEDSAVYLCASSPQGLGPYGYTFGSGTRLTVV.

The chain employs TRBV7-6 and TRBJ1-4; possibly TRBD1 for D (5 bases). V shed 3 bases and J shed 0 bases, with 8 bases lying between them. Germline CDR1 and CDR2: SGHVS and FNYEAQ. This CDR3 has 15 residues. The CDR3 loop is CASSFAGATNEKLFF. DNA of the CDR3: TGTGCCAGCAGCTTCGCGGGGGCAACTAATGAAAAACTGTTTTTT.

The chain employs TRBV4-3 and TRBJ2-1; 7 bases fit TRBD2. This CDR3 spans 19 amino acids. The junction had 20 bases not matched to a gene; V was cut back by 5 bases and J by 4 bases. Germline-derived CDR1 and CDR2 are LGHNA and YSLEER. The CDR3 DNA is TGCGCCAGCAGCTACTCCCGGGCGTGGGGGGGGTCTCTGTACAATGAGCAGTTCTTC. It is translated as CASSYSRAWGGSLYNEQFF.

The V gene is TRBV7-9, the J gene TRBJ1-2, with 9 bases lining up with TRBD1. V gave up 5 bases and J gave up 8 bases; unmatched junction bases: 12. Germline CDR1 and CDR2: SEHNR and FQNEAQ (reference sequence). This CDR3 comprises 15 residues. The DNA of the CDR3 is TGTGCCAGCAGCGCCGCAGGGGGACAGGGTTGGGGCTACACCTTC. As protein: CASSAAGGQGWGYTF.